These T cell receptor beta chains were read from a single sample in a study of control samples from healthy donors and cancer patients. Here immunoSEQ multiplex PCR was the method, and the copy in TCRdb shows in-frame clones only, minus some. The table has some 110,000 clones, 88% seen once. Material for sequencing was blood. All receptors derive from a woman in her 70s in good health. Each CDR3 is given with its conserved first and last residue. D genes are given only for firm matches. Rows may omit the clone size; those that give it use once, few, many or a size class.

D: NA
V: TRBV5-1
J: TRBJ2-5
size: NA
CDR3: CASSLTVGETQYF
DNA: TGCGCCAGCAGCTTGACGGTAGGAGAGACCCAGTACTTC

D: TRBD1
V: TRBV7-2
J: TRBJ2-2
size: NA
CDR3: CASSAGQGRTGELFF
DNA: TGTGCCAGCAGCGCGGGACAGGGCAGAACCGGGGAGCTGTTTTTT

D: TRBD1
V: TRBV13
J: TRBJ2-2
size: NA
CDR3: CASSRATGGWGTGELFF
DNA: TGTGCCAGCAGCCGCGCTACAGGGGGCTGGGGCACCGGGGAGCTGTTTTTT

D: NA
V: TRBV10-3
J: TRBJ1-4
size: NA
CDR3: CAIRGSTNEKLFF
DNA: TGTGCCATCAGGGGATCTACTAATGAAAAACTGTTTTTT

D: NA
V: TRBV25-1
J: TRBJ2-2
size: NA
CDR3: CASSEFNGELFF
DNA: TGTGCCAGCAGTGAGTTTAACGGGGAGCTGTTTTTT

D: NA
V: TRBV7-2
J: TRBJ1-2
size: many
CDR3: CASSLGRSSYGYTF
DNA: TGTGCCAGCAGCTTGGGACGGAGTAGCTATGGCTACACCTTC

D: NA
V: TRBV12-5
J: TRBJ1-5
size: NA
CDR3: CASGLGQINDQPQHF
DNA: TGTGCTAGTGGTTTGGGACAGATAAATGATCAGCCCCAGCATTTT

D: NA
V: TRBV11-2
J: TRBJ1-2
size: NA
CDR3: CASSFMQGAYGYTF
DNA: TGTGCCAGCAGCTTCATGCAGGGTGCCTATGGCTACACCTTC

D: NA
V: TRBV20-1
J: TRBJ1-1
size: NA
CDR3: CSASYGSYQDTEAFF
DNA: TGCAGTGCTAGTTACGGCAGCTACCAGGACACTGAAGCTTTCTTT

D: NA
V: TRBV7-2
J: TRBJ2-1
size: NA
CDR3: CASSSGSYNEQFF
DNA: TGTGCCAGCAGCTCTGGCTCCTACAATGAGCAGTTCTTC

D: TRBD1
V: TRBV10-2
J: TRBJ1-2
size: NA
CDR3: CASSESGGAYGYTF
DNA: TGCGCCAGCAGTGAGTCAGGGGGCGCCTATGGCTACACCTTC

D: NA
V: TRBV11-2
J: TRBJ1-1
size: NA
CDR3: CASSRRTANTEAFF
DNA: TGTGCCAGCAGCAGACGGACAGCGAACACTGAAGCTTTCTTT

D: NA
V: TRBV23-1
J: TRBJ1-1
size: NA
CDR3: CASSQSGQEGMNTEAFF
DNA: TGCGCCAGCAGTCAATCGGGGCAGGAGGGGATGAACACTGAAGCTTTCTTT

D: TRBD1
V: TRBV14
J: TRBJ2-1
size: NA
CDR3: CASSQGGGLWNEQFF
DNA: TGTGCCAGCAGCCAAGGAGGGGGCTTGTGGAATGAGCAGTTCTTC

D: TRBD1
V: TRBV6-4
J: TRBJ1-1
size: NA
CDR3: CASRDIQGGTEAFF
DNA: TGTGCCAGCAGAGACATACAGGGGGGGACTGAAGCTTTCTTT

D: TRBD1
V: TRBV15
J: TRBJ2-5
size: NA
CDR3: CATSRRQGPETQYF
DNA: TGTGCCACCAGCAGGCGACAGGGGCCGGAGACCCAGTACTTC

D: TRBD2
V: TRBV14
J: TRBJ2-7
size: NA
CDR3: CASSQTGGYEQYF
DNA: TGTGCCAGCAGCCAAACGGGAGGCTACGAGCAGTACTTC

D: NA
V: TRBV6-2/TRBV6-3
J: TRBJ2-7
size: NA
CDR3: CASSVWGSSYEQYF
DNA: TGTGCCAGCAGTGTCTGGGGGAGTTCCTACGAGCAGTACTTC

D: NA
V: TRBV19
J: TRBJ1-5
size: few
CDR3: CASSIQGGDQPQHF
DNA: TGTGCCAGTAGTATCCAGGGTGGCGATCAGCCCCAGCATTTT

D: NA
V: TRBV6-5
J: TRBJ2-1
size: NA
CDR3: CAASGTPYNEQFF
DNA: TGTGCCGCGTCCGGGACGCCTTACAATGAGCAGTTCTTC

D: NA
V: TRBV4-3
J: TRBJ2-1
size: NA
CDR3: CASSQDRGAWNEQFF
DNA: TGCGCCAGCAGCCAAGATAGGGGCGCGTGGAATGAGCAGTTCTTC

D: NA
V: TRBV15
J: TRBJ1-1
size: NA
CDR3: CATSRDQVALNTEAFF
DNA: TGTGCCACCAGCAGAGATCAGGTCGCCTTGAACACTGAAGCTTTCTTT

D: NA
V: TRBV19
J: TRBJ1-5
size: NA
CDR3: CASSARDYGTGNQPQHF
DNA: TGTGCCAGTAGTGCCAGGGACTATGGGACTGGTAATCAGCCCCAGCATTTT

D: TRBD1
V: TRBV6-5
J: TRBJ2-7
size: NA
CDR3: CASRRTGGSYEQYF
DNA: TGTGCCAGCAGACGGACAGGGGGTTCCTACGAGCAGTACTTC

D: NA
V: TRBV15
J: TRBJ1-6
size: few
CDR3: CATSRGADSPLHF
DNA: TGTGCCACCAGCAGAGGTGCTGACTCACCCCTCCACTTT

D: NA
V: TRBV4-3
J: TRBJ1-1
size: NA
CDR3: CASSQDWVTEAFF
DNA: TGCGCCAGCAGCCAAGATTGGGTCACTGAAGCTTTCTTT

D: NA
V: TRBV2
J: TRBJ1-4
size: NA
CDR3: CASSEGQGNEKLFF
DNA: TGTGCCAGCAGTGAAGGGCAGGGTAATGAAAAACTGTTTTTT

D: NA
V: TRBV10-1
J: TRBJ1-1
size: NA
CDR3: CASSEGRRGIEAFF
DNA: TGCGCCAGCAGTGAAGGCCGTAGGGGGATTGAAGCTTTCTTT